This record concerns one T cell receptor beta chain sequence. These data come from a study of blood T cell repertoires in COVID-19. Profiling relied on immunoSEQ multiplex PCR, and the TCRdb table lists in-frame clones only, not all of them. The sample lists roughly 280,000 clones, roughly nine tenths occurring once. The germline V gene encodes CDR1 SNHLY and CDR2 FYNNEI. The CDR3 contains 13 residues. Between the trimmed V and J ends, which lost 4 bases and 5 bases, there was a span of 8 bases. The rearrangement links TRBV2 to TRBJ1-4, with D possibly TRBD1 on 5 matching bases. The TCR was taken from a woman aged 55-69 years who had recovered from COVID-19. Sequencing input: PBMCs or T cells enriched from blood (not recorded which). The CDR3: CASSAGLNEKLFF. The CDR3, as DNA: TGTGCCAGCAGTGCAGGGCTAAATGAAAAACTGTTTTTT.